The 23 T cell receptor beta chains below come from one sample, sequenced in a study of identical twins. Using its own MiXCR run on the 5' RACE reads, TCRdb lists one record per CDR3 protein. Found here are hundreds of thousands of distinct CDR3 sequences, approximately 18% of them singletons; the top ten hold under 15%. These data also formed part of another study, on T cells expressing NK-cell markers.

Material: PBMCs. These TCRs come from a woman between 18 and 29 years old in good health.

V usage is TRBV5-1 and J usage is TRBJ2-1, with D possibly called TRBD1 or TRBD2 (5 bases each). In germline, CDR1 is SGHRS, CDR2 YFSETQ. The CDR3 has 13 amino acids. Trimming removed 3 bases at V and 8 bases at J, with 12 bases between. CDR3 sequence reads: CASSWDLVDEQFF. In DNA, the CDR3 is TGCGCCAGCAGCTGGGACCTAGTGGATGAGCAGTTCTTC.

This clonotype was counted between two and nine times. The V and J genes are TRBV6-1 and TRBJ2-3; no clear D. V gave up 4 bases and J gave up 3 bases, with 8 bases separating them. CDR3 size: 13 residues. Germline V gene sequence: CDR1 MNHNS, CDR2 SASEGT. The CDR3 DNA reads as TGTGCCAGCAGTGTCTGGGTGACAGATACGCAGTATTTT. Translating gives CASSVWVTDTQYF.

The table lists this clonotype with a few counts. The V gene is TRBV10-3, the J gene TRBJ2-5; D is unresolved. This CDR3 is 11 amino acids long. Trimming left V 8 bases short and J 4 bases short, with 8 bases between. The germline gives CDR1 ENHRY, CDR2 SYGVKD. The CDR3 here is CAIAGSETQYF. CDR3 in DNA: TGTGCCATCGCCGGGTCAGAGACCCAGTACTTC.

This clonotype was detected a few times. This rearrangement joins TRBV7-9 to TRBJ2-3, with 10 bases identical to TRBD2. The junction had 2 bases not matched to a gene; V was cut back by 0 bases and J by 2 bases. Per the germline V gene, CDR1 is SEHNR and CDR2 is FQNEAQ (reference sequence). The CDR3 has 16 residues. The CDR3, as DNA: TGTGCCAGCAGCTTAGCCGGGACTAGCGACACAGATACGCAGTATTTT. Translation gives CASSLAGTSDTDTQYF.

The chain combines TRBV3-1 with TRBJ2-3; D might be TRBD2 (5 bases). Trimming took 3 bases from V and 4 from J, leaving 8 bases between them. Germline CDR1 is LGHDT and CDR2 is YNNKEL (reference sequence). CDR3 length: 13 residues. The DNA of the CDR3 is TGTGCCAGCAGCCACGGGATCGCAGATACGCAGTATTTT. Residues: CASSHGIADTQYF.

This chain joins TRBV9 and TRBJ2-2, with D possibly being TRBD1 or TRBD2 (5 bases each). The V and J ends lost 0 bases and 4 bases respectively, with 7 bases between them. Per germline, CDR1 SGDLS and CDR2 YYNGEE. This CDR3 contains 14 residues. CDR3 nucleotides: TGTGCCAGCAGCGTAGGGGGGAGCACCGGGGAGCTGTTTTTT. Amino acid sequence: CASSVGGSTGELFF. The full variable domain, its missing parts supplied by reference TRBV9 and TRBJ2-2, is DSGVTQTPKHLITATGQRVTLRCSPRSGDLSVYWYQQSLDQGLQFLIQYYNGEERAKGNILERFSAQQFPDLHSELNLSSLELGDSALYFCASSVGGSTGELFFGEGSRLTVL.

The chain recombines TRBV13 with TRBJ1-1, with D possibly matching TRBD1 (5 bases). The CDR3 consists of 16 residues. V was clipped by 5 bases and J by 1 base, with 17 bases between them. The germline CDR1 and CDR2 sequences are PRHDT and FYEKMQ (reference sequence). Here the CDR3 reads CASSPTTGTSNTEAFF. CDR3 bases: TGTGCCAGCAGCCCCACAACCGGGACCTCGAACACTGAAGCTTTCTTT. Together with reference TRBV13 and TRBJ1-1, the CDR3 gives the full variable domain: AAGVIQSPRHLIKEKRETATLKCYPIPRHDTVYWYQQGPGQDPQFLISFYEKMQSDKGSIPDRFSAQQFSDYHSELNMSSLELGDSALYFCASSPTTGTSNTEAFFGQGTRLTVV.

This clonotype was seen once. The V call is TRBV7-9, the J call TRBJ2-6, with 7 bases fitting TRBD2. CDR3 size: 16 residues. Germline V gives CDR1 SEHNR, CDR2 FQNEAQ (reference sequence). Trimming took 0 bases from V and 4 from J; bases not matched to a gene: 3. The CDR3 nucleotides are TGTGCCAGCAGCTTAGCGGGAGGGCCCGGGGCCAACGTCCTGACTTTC. Amino acid sequence: CASSLAGGPGANVLTF.

V is TRBV20-1 and J is TRBJ2-7; D is perhaps TRBD1 (5 bases). Looked up from germline, CDR1 is DFQATT and CDR2 is SNEGSKA (reference sequence). The CDR3 consists of 13 residues. Trimming took off 7 bases at V and 2 bases at J, with 15 bases between the two ends. The CDR3 region is CSGERQITYEQYF. Written as DNA, the CDR3 is TGCAGTGGGGAACGACAGATCACCTACGAGCAGTACTTC.

The chain uses TRBV6-1 and TRBJ2-1; a possible D gene is TRBD1 (5 bases). The CDR3 is 14 amino acids. Germline V lookup: CDR1 MNHNS, CDR2 SASEGT. With 3 bases removed from V and 2 bases from J, the gap between germline ends came to 8 bases. As DNA, the CDR3 is TGTGCCAGCAGTGACCCAGGGACCTACAATGAGCAGTTCTTC. This gives the protein CASSDPGTYNEQFF.

The chain carries TRBV30 and TRBJ2-1; tentative D call: TRBD2 (6 bases). Germline V gives CDR1 GTSNPN, CDR2 SVGIG (reference sequence). CDR3 length: 14 amino acids. Trimming took 2 bases from V and 4 from J, leaving 12 bases between them. The CDR3 reads CAWSRRSGYNEQFF. The CDR3 DNA follows: TGTGCCTGGAGTCGGAGAAGCGGGTACAATGAGCAGTTCTTC.

V is TRBV14 and J is TRBJ2-1; 10 bases match TRBD2. CDR1 SGHDN and CDR2 FVKESK come from the germline V gene. There are 14 residues in the CDR3. The V and J ends lost 11 bases and 5 bases, in that order; junction bases with no gene match: 9. The CDR3 loop reads CASRGLAGDNEQFF. In DNA, the CDR3 is TGTGCCTCGCGGGGGCTAGCGGGAGACAATGAGCAGTTCTTC.

This rearrangement joins TRBV14 to TRBJ1-1; D is possibly TRBD1 (5 bases). V dropped 0 bases and J dropped 3 bases, with 14 bases sitting between them. The CDR3 spans 16 residues. CDR1 is SGHDN, CDR2 FVKESK, per germline. CDR3 loop: CASSQDFRAGDTEAFF. DNA of the CDR3: TGTGCCAGCAGCCAAGATTTCCGGGCGGGGGACACTGAAGCTTTCTTT.

This clonotype was counted ten times or more. V usage is TRBV4-3 and J usage is TRBJ2-2; D might be TRBD2 (5 bases). Trimming shortened V by 0 bases and J by 4 bases, and 12 bases separated the two germline ends. CDR3 length equals 16 residues. Germline lookup yields CDR1 LGHNA and CDR2 YSLEER. In DNA, the CDR3 is TGCGCCAGCAGCCAAGATCCGGCTAGCCGCACCGGGGAGCTGTTTTTT. It specifies CASSQDPASRTGELFF.

This chain links TRBV4-1 with TRBJ2-2, with 11 bases identical to TRBD2. The germline gives CDR1 MGHRA, CDR2 YSYEKL. Trimming took 4 bases from V and 6 from J; bases not matched to a gene: 7. This CDR3 contains 16 residues. CDR3 nucleotide sequence: TGCGCCAGCAGCCTTAATAGCGGGGGGGGAGCCGGGGAGCTGTTTTTT. Its protein is CASSLNSGGGAGELFF.

The rearrangement uses TRBV19 and TRBJ2-6; maybe TRBD2 (6 bases). The V gene's germline CDR1 is LNHDA and CDR2 SQIVND (reference sequence). V was pared by 11 bases and J by 0 bases, with 11 bases between. There are 14 residues in the CDR3. The CDR3 spells CAAGLYSGANVLTF. As DNA, the CDR3 is TGTGCCGCGGGACTGTACTCTGGGGCCAACGTCCTGACTTTC.

The CDR3 nucleotides read TGTGCCAGCAGCGTTCGGGTCACCGGGGAGCTGTTTTTT. This translates into CASSVRVTGELFF. The V and J genes are TRBV9 and TRBJ2-2; D unresolved. The V end was cut by 2 bases, the J end by 4 bases, with 6 bases between. There are 13 residues in the CDR3. Per the germline V gene, CDR1 is SGDLS and CDR2 is YYNGEE.

The chain has TRBV12-3 or TRBV12-4 and TRBJ2-7, with D tentatively TRBD1 or TRBD2 (6 bases each). This CDR3 has 15 residues. V lost 8 bases and J 3 bases, leaving 20 bases between the germline ends. CDR3 amino acids: CASAHNRGAFYEQYF. For the CDR3, the DNA is TGTGCCAGCGCTCACAATAGGGGGGCCTTCTACGAGCAGTACTTC.

This clonotype was seen a few times. This chain links TRBV20-1 with TRBJ2-7, with 10 bases identical to TRBD1. V shed 6 bases and J 4 bases; nucleotides not matched to a gene: 9. The CDR3 is made up of 14 amino acids. From germline, CDR1 is DFQATT and CDR2 SNEGSKA (reference sequence). CDR3 region: CSAEPGQGRYEQYF. The DNA of the CDR3 is TGCAGTGCCGAGCCGGGACAGGGGCGGTACGAGCAGTACTTC.

V usage is TRBV7-6 and J usage is TRBJ2-7; D remains ambiguous. There are 14 residues in the CDR3. The V gene's germline CDR1 is SGHVS and CDR2 FNYEAQ. Trimming took off 5 bases at V and 2 bases at J, with 13 bases between the two ends. For the CDR3, the DNA is TGTGCCAGCAGCATGACTCTATGGGCCTACGAGCAGTACTTC. Translated: CASSMTLWAYEQYF.

This clonotype was seen more than once but under ten times. The chain links TRBV19 to TRBJ2-5; TRBD1 might be the D (5 bases). Germline V lookup: CDR1 LNHDA, CDR2 SQIVND (reference sequence). CDR3 length: 13 residues. Trimming shortened V by 5 bases and J by 4 bases, and 11 bases separated the two germline ends. The CDR3 region has the DNA TGTGCCAGTAGTTGGACAACGGGAGAGACCCAGTACTTC. Amino acids: CASSWTTGETQYF. Full variable domain (rest looked up from reference TRBV19 and TRBJ2-5): DGGITQSPKYLFRKEGQNVTLSCEQNLNHDAMYWYRQDPGQGLRLIYYSQIVNDFQKGDIAEGYSVSREKKESFPLTVTSAQKNPTAFYLCASSWTTGETQYFGPGTRLLVL.

The chain is built from TRBV6-1 and TRBJ2-3, with D hard to call. CDR1 is MNHNS, CDR2 SASEGT, per germline. This CDR3 region has 16 residues. Trimming cost V 5 bases and J 0 bases, with 15 bases left between them. The DNA for the CDR3 is TGTGCCAGCAGTAAAGGAACTTATCCTAGCACAGATACGCAGTATTTT. Protein: CASSKGTYPSTDTQYF.

The rearrangement uses TRBV5-1 and TRBJ2-1, with 10 bases that match TRBD2. Trimming at V came to 4 bases and at J to 7 bases, leaving 8 bases not matched to a gene. The CDR3 extends over 15 amino acids. From germline, CDR1 is SGHRS and CDR2 YFSETQ. The CDR3 protein is CASSQLAGYGNEQFF. The DNA for the CDR3 is TGCGCCAGCAGCCAACTAGCGGGGTACGGTAATGAGCAGTTCTTC.